This TCR beta chain was documented in a study of cytomegalovirus exposure and HLA in healthy donors. In regard to this clone: Its antigen is undetermined.

Germline-derived CDR1 and CDR2 are LGHNA and YNFKEQ. The V gene lost 4 bases and the J gene lost 3 bases, with 10 bases spanning the gap. The CDR3 is 13 amino acids. Study results and limitations: Highly shared sequence variants in one cluster were likely a sequencing artifact.

60 Vbeta and 13 Jbeta primers were used in PCR. Using immunoSEQ multiplex PCR, the repertoire was profiled, and TCRdb retains in-frame clones only, with some absent. The repertoire holds approximately 93,000 clones, about two thirds seen once, with over 5% in the top ten. V usage is TRBV4-2 and J usage is TRBJ2-7; possibly TRBD2 for D (5 bases). The sequence derives from a boy between 10 and 17 years old in good health and CMV-seropositive. Source material: PBMCs. CDR3 DNA sequence: TGTGCCAGCAGCCCCGGGGAAGACTACGAGCAGTACTTC. Protein product: CASSPGEDYEQYF.